These T cell receptor beta chains were read from a single sample in a study of cytomegalovirus exposure and HLA in healthy donors. TCRdb's table, derived via immunoSEQ multiplex PCR, lists solely in-frame clones and lacks some. This table has 200,000 or so clones, more than 75% appearing once. The specimen was PBMCs. The receptors shown here come from a male donor in good health and CMV-seropositive. The CDR3 runs from the conserved cysteine through the conserved F or W. A D gene is named only where the DNA matches it firmly. Clone size is stated in some rows and not others, as once, few, many or a class when expanded.

-,TRBV7-9,-,TRBJ2-7,CASSFSSYEQYF,TGTGCCAGCAGCTTTAGTTCCTACGAGCAGTACTTC
-,TRBV9,TRBD2,TRBJ2-2,CASSPKGSGENTGELFF,TGTGCCAGCAGCCCCAAGGGGAGCGGGGAGAACACCGGGGAGCTGTTTTTT
once,TRBV7-9,TRBD1,TRBJ2-5,CASSPGTGGSTAQYF,TGTGCCAGCAGCCCCGGGACAGGGGGCTCCACAGCCCAGTACTTC
-,TRBV19,TRBD2,TRBJ2-7,CASSIGLAETYEQYF,TGTGCCAGTAGTATCGGGCTAGCGGAGACCTACGAGCAGTACTTC
-,TRBV7-2,TRBD1,TRBJ2-7,CASSSPDRGLYEQYF,TGTGCCAGCAGCTCTCCTGACAGGGGGCTGTACGAGCAGTACTTC
-,TRBV7-8,-,TRBJ1-5,CASSFSEYQPQHF,TGTGCCAGCAGCTTTAGCGAGTATCAGCCCCAGCATTTT
-,TRBV30,TRBD2,TRBJ2-1,CAWSVRLAGAGWQFF,TGTGCCTGGAGTGTACGACTAGCGGGAGCAGGATGGCAGTTCTTC
-,TRBV19,TRBD1,TRBJ1-3,CASWDSSGNTIYF,TGTGCCAGTTGGGACAGCTCTGGAAACACCATATATTTT
-,TRBV28,TRBD2,TRBJ2-7,CASSFGPSGRDEQYF,TGTGCCAGCAGTTTTGGCCCTAGCGGGAGGGACGAGCAGTACTTC
-,TRBV6-5,TRBD1,TRBJ1-2,CASNPYRGYNYGYTF,TGTGCCAGCAATCCCTACAGGGGCTATAACTATGGCTACACCTTC
-,TRBV25-1,-,TRBJ2-3,CASSEYGEGASTDTQYF,TGTGCCAGCAGTGAATACGGCGAAGGGGCGAGCACAGATACGCAGTATTTT
-,TRBV5-1,-,TRBJ2-7,CASTESAPTYEQYF,TGCGCCAGCACTGAGTCTGCTCCAACCTACGAGCAGTACTTC
-,TRBV7-2,-,TRBJ1-1,CASSAGRVDTEAFF,TGTGCCAGCAGCGCGGGACGGGTGGACACTGAAGCTTTCTTT
-,TRBV7-9,-,TRBJ2-3,CASSQGGGAGTDTQYF,TGTGCCAGCAGCCAAGGCGGCGGCGCTGGCACAGATACGCAGTATTTT
-,TRBV7-6,TRBD2,TRBJ2-3,CASSLEVTSVNTQYF,TGTGCCAGCAGCTTAGAAGTGACTAGCGTGAATACGCAGTATTTT
-,TRBV5-6,TRBD1,TRBJ1-2,CASSLDTGTGGYGYTF,TGTGCCAGCAGCTTGGATACCGGGACAGGGGGCTATGGCTACACCTTC
-,TRBV4-1,-,TRBJ1-2,CASSQDIGAGYTF,TGCGCCAGCAGCCAAGATATAGGGGCTGGCTACACCTTC
-,TRBV6-5,-,TRBJ2-7,CASSFGSGGRGYEQYF,TGTGCCAGCAGTTTTGGAAGTGGCGGAAGAGGGTACGAGCAGTACTTC
-,TRBV10-3,TRBD2,TRBJ2-1,CAISESAGEGYKQFF,TGTGCCATCAGTGAGTCGGCGGGAGAAGGCTATAAGCAGTTCTTC
-,TRBV7-2,TRBD2,TRBJ2-5,CASSPRRAGGPPQYF,TGTGCCAGCAGCCCCCGGAGGGCGGGAGGGCCGCCCCAGTACTTC
-,TRBV4-2,-,TRBJ1-1,CASSQDNRDDTEAFF,TGTGCCAGCAGCCAAGATAACAGGGATGACACTGAAGCTTTCTTT
-,TRBV7-9,-,TRBJ2-1,CASSPSGALYNEQLF,TGTGCCAGCAGCCCAAGCGGAGCCCTATACAATGAGCAGCTCTTC
-,TRBV7-2,TRBD1,TRBJ2-2,CASSLVQGKTGELFF,TGTGCCAGCAGCTTAGTACAGGGGAAGACCGGGGAGCTGTTTTTT
-,TRBV19,TRBD1,TRBJ2-1,CASSKQTGYEFYNEQFF,TGTGCCAGTAGTAAACAGACAGGGTACGAATTCTACAATGAGCAGTTCTTC
-,TRBV5-6,-,TRBJ1-1,CASRQTVNTEAFF,TGTGCCAGCAGGCAAACAGTGAACACTGAAGCTTTCTTT
-,TRBV7-9,TRBD1,TRBJ2-7,CASSSTGGVYEQYF,TGTGCCAGCAGTTCGACAGGGGGAGTGTACGAGCAGTACTTC
-,TRBV5-1,-,TRBJ2-3,CASSLGAGNPDTQYF,TGCGCCAGCAGCTTGGGCGCCGGGAACCCAGATACGCAGTATTTT
-,TRBV7-9,-,TRBJ1-6,CASSPPFGQPLHF,TGTGCCAGCAGCCCACCCTTTGGGCAACCCCTCCACTTT
few,TRBV9,-,TRBJ1-2,CASSPGELYGYTF,TGTGCCAGCAGCCCAGGGGAACTATATGGCTACACCTTC
-,TRBV27,-,TRBJ1-1,CASSLSLRGNTEAFF,TGTGCCAGCAGTTTATCGTTACGGGGGAACACTGAAGCTTTCTTT
once,TRBV30,TRBD2,TRBJ2-5,CAQAGGNQETQYF,TGTGCCCAAGCGGGAGGGAACCAAGAGACCCAGTACTTC
-,TRBV5-4,TRBD2,TRBJ2-5,CASSSGLGIGETQYF,TGTGCCAGCAGCTCGGGACTAGGGATCGGAGAGACCCAGTACTTC
-,TRBV9,TRBD1,TRBJ1-2,CASSSEPGQGDCAF,TGTGCCAGCAGTTCCGAGCCGGGACAGGGGGATTGTGCCTTC